A selection of T cell receptor beta chains follows, all from one sample in a study of cytomegalovirus exposure and HLA in healthy donors. Profiled with immunoSEQ multiplex PCR; TCRdb holds only in-frame clones, not every one. The repertoire holds 90,000 to 130,000 clones, with about 80% as singletons. Sequences were obtained from PBMCs. The receptors were gathered from a man aged 25-45 years in good health and CMV-seropositive. Each CDR3 is given with its conserved first and last residue. D genes are given only for firm matches. The listing skips clone size in some rows; elsewhere it reads once, few, many or a size class.

J gene: TRBJ2-3; D gene: -; V gene: TRBV29-1; clone size: -; CDR3 protein: CSVVVADTQYF; CDR3 DNA: TGCAGCGTTGTCGTCGCAGATACGCAGTATTTT
J gene: TRBJ2-1; D gene: -; V gene: TRBV4-2; clone size: many; CDR3 protein: CASSQAPGPGDEQFF; CDR3 DNA: TGTGCCAGCAGCCAGGCCCCTGGACCGGGGGATGAGCAGTTCTTC
J gene: TRBJ1-4; D gene: -; V gene: TRBV4-1; clone size: once; CDR3 protein: CASSQVVGDGKLFF; CDR3 DNA: TGCGCCAGCAGCCAAGTCGTGGGCGATGGAAAACTGTTTTTT
J gene: TRBJ2-3; D gene: -; V gene: TRBV2; clone size: -; CDR3 protein: CASTSGRGSTDTQYF; CDR3 DNA: TGTGCCAGCACCAGCGGGCGGGGAAGCACAGATACGCAGTATTTT
J gene: TRBJ2-3; D gene: TRBD2; V gene: TRBV9; clone size: -; CDR3 protein: CASSVAGGGTDTQYF; CDR3 DNA: TGTGCCAGCAGCGTAGCGGGGGGGGGCACAGATACGCAGTATTTT
J gene: TRBJ2-3; D gene: -; V gene: TRBV11-2; clone size: -; CDR3 protein: CASRHPGRRTDTQYF; CDR3 DNA: TGTGCCAGCAGGCATCCGGGAAGACGCACAGATACGCAGTATTTT
J gene: TRBJ2-3; D gene: -; V gene: TRBV19; clone size: -; CDR3 protein: CASSDGQYQRTDTQYF; CDR3 DNA: TGTGCCAGTAGTGACGGACAGTACCAGCGCACAGATACGCAGTATTTT
J gene: TRBJ2-7; D gene: TRBD1; V gene: TRBV5-1; clone size: once; CDR3 protein: CASSLVGDRGLTSYEQYF; CDR3 DNA: TGCGCCAGCAGCTTGGTAGGGGACAGGGGCCTTACCTCCTACGAGCAGTACTTC
J gene: TRBJ2-6; D gene: TRBD1; V gene: TRBV19; clone size: once; CDR3 protein: CASSMGQASSGANVLTF; CDR3 DNA: TGTGCCAGTAGTATGGGACAGGCTAGCTCTGGGGCCAACGTCCTGACTTTC
J gene: TRBJ2-7; D gene: TRBD2; V gene: TRBV7-8; clone size: -; CDR3 protein: CASSLSGGDYEQYF; CDR3 DNA: TGTGCCAGCAGCCTTAGCGGGGGGGACTACGAGCAGTACTTC
J gene: TRBJ1-1; D gene: -; V gene: TRBV5-3; clone size: -; CDR3 protein: CARSLLKNTEAFF; CDR3 DNA: TGTGCCAGAAGCTTGTTAAAGAACACTGAAGCTTTCTTT
J gene: TRBJ2-7; D gene: TRBD1; V gene: TRBV29-1; clone size: -; CDR3 protein: CSVTTGGFTYEQYF; CDR3 DNA: TGCAGCGTTACGACAGGGGGTTTTACCTACGAGCAGTACTTC
J gene: TRBJ2-3; D gene: TRBD2; V gene: TRBV19; clone size: -; CDR3 protein: CASSTGGTWGADTQYF; CDR3 DNA: TGTGCCAGTAGTACCGGGGGGACCTGGGGGGCAGATACGCAGTATTTT
J gene: TRBJ2-1; D gene: TRBD1; V gene: TRBV14; clone size: once; CDR3 protein: CASSPEETGDIDEQFF; CDR3 DNA: TGTGCCAGCAGCCCCGAGGAGACAGGGGATATCGATGAGCAGTTCTTC
J gene: TRBJ1-1; D gene: -; V gene: TRBV4-3; clone size: few; CDR3 protein: CASSQDRQWDTEAFF; CDR3 DNA: TGCGCCAGCAGCCAAGACCGACAGTGGGACACTGAAGCTTTCTTT
J gene: TRBJ1-5; D gene: -; V gene: TRBV7-2; clone size: once; CDR3 protein: CASSLSSTGNNQPQHF; CDR3 DNA: TGTGCCAGCAGCTTAAGTTCGACAGGCAACAATCAGCCCCAGCATTTT
J gene: TRBJ2-6; D gene: -; V gene: TRBV6-1; clone size: -; CDR3 protein: CASSEARVTGTSGANVLTF; CDR3 DNA: TGTGCCAGCAGTGAAGCCCGGGTGACAGGGACTTCTGGGGCCAACGTCCTGACTTTC
J gene: TRBJ2-7; D gene: TRBD1; V gene: TRBV11-2; clone size: -; CDR3 protein: CASSPRQGARYEQYF; CDR3 DNA: TGTGCCAGCAGCCCACGACAGGGGGCGCGGTACGAGCAGTACTTC
J gene: TRBJ1-6; D gene: TRBD1; V gene: TRBV18; clone size: -; CDR3 protein: CASSPGQGKISPLHF; CDR3 DNA: TGTGCCAGCTCACCGGGACAGGGGAAAATTTCACCCCTCCACTTT
J gene: TRBJ2-4; D gene: -; V gene: TRBV5-6; clone size: -; CDR3 protein: CASSPQGGIQYF; CDR3 DNA: TGTGCCAGCAGCCCCCAGGGCGGGATCCAGTACTTC
J gene: TRBJ2-7; D gene: -; V gene: TRBV4-1; clone size: few; CDR3 protein: CASSLGGGLGYEQYF; CDR3 DNA: TGCGCCAGCAGCCTAGGAGGCGGATTGGGTTACGAGCAGTACTTC
J gene: TRBJ2-1; D gene: TRBD1; V gene: TRBV29-1; clone size: -; CDR3 protein: CSAVGGQGYNEQFF; CDR3 DNA: TGCAGCGCCGTGGGGGGACAGGGCTACAATGAGCAGTTCTTC
J gene: TRBJ2-2; D gene: TRBD2; V gene: TRBV5-1; clone size: -; CDR3 protein: CASSFPREAGELFF; CDR3 DNA: TGCGCCAGCAGCTTCCCTCGGGAGGCCGGGGAGCTGTTTTTT
J gene: TRBJ1-1; D gene: TRBD1; V gene: TRBV12-5; clone size: -; CDR3 protein: CASGFPDREIFSTEAFF; CDR3 DNA: TGTGCTAGTGGTTTCCCGGACAGGGAAATTTTCAGTACTGAAGCTTTCTTT
J gene: TRBJ2-7; D gene: TRBD1; V gene: TRBV4-1; clone size: -; CDR3 protein: CASSQRGTGFSYEQYF; CDR3 DNA: TGCGCCAGCAGCCAACGCGGGACAGGCTTTTCCTACGAGCAGTACTTC
J gene: TRBJ2-5; D gene: TRBD2; V gene: TRBV6-4; clone size: -; CDR3 protein: CASVRPQTSGGTNEETQYF; CDR3 DNA: TGTGCCAGCGTTCGTCCCCAGACTAGCGGGGGGACAAACGAAGAGACCCAGTACTTC
J gene: TRBJ2-2; D gene: -; V gene: TRBV7-2; clone size: -; CDR3 protein: CASSPVIAGELFF; CDR3 DNA: TGTGCCAGCAGCCCTGTTATCGCCGGGGAGCTGTTTTTT
J gene: TRBJ2-2; D gene: TRBD2; V gene: TRBV27; clone size: -; CDR3 protein: CASSVGIGGVGELFF; CDR3 DNA: TGTGCCAGCAGCGTGGGGATCGGGGGGGTCGGGGAGCTGTTTTTT
J gene: TRBJ2-2; D gene: -; V gene: TRBV12-1; clone size: -; CDR3 protein: CASSDASLGDVDTGELFF; CDR3 DNA: TGTGCCAGCAGTGACGCTAGCTTAGGAGACGTCGACACCGGGGAGCTGTTTTTT
J gene: TRBJ2-2; D gene: TRBD1; V gene: TRBV6-5; clone size: -; CDR3 protein: CASSRGTAYTGELFF; CDR3 DNA: TGTGCCAGCAGCCGAGGGACAGCCTACACCGGGGAGCTGTTTTTT
J gene: TRBJ1-2; D gene: -; V gene: TRBV4-3; clone size: -; CDR3 protein: CASSQESVTNYGYTF; CDR3 DNA: TGCGCCAGCAGCCAAGAGAGTGTTACGAACTATGGCTACACCTTC
J gene: TRBJ1-4; D gene: -; V gene: TRBV27; clone size: -; CDR3 protein: CASRKQGQQGEKLFF; CDR3 DNA: TGTGCCAGCAGAAAGCAGGGACAACAAGGGGAAAAACTGTTTTTT
J gene: TRBJ2-1; D gene: -; V gene: TRBV7-9; clone size: -; CDR3 protein: CASSSSGEGEQFF; CDR3 DNA: TGTGCCAGCAGCTCATCGGGGGAAGGTGAGCAGTTCTTC
J gene: TRBJ2-7; D gene: -; V gene: TRBV11-2; clone size: -; CDR3 protein: CASSPPSRYEQYF; CDR3 DNA: TGTGCCAGCAGCCCCCCCTCTAGGTACGAGCAGTACTTC
J gene: TRBJ2-5; D gene: TRBD2; V gene: TRBV23-1; clone size: few; CDR3 protein: CASSRRTQTGLALETQYF; CDR3 DNA: TGCGCCAGCAGTAGAAGGACTCAGACGGGACTAGCGTTGGAGACCCAGTACTTC